This T cell receptor beta chain is from a study of T cells in Graves' hyperthyroidism and ophthalmopathy. Findings and caveats of the study: Most thyroid clonotypes that were expanded above 0.001 also turned up in blood.

This clonotype was seen ten or more times. Antigen unknown. TCR beta CDR3 regions were amplified from RNA. The TCR CDR3 was amplified in a first-round RT-PCR using the HTBI primer set. TCRdb reprocessed the multiplex PCR reads with MiXCR, giving one entry per CDR3 protein. Among some 650,000 distinct CDR3 sequences listed, roughly 16% were seen once. The study left out patients who had uncontrolled infection, other autoimmune disease, pregnancy or lactation. The diagnostic basis comprised clinical symptoms, serum thyroxine and TRAb, thyroid ultrasound and orbital computed tomography. V was clipped by 3 bases and J by 4 bases; unmatched bases: 3. This CDR3 is 13 amino acids long. Germline CDR1 DFQATT, CDR2 SNEGSKA (reference sequence).

This clonotype was obtained from a middle-aged woman with Graves' ophthalmopathy. The chain joins TRBV20-1 to TRBJ1-3; TRBD1 agrees at 7 bases. The sample consisted of blood. The CDR3 sequence is CSASAGGGNTIYF. CDR3 nucleotide sequence: TGCAGTGCTAGTGCAGGGGGAGGAAACACCATATATTTT.